The 17 T cell receptor beta chains below were found in one sample sequenced in a study of blood T cells in healthy people across ages. Sample-barcoded 5' priming and a J-beta primer mix drove a second PCR of roughly 6 to 12 cycles. TCRdb used MiXCR to reprocess the 5' RACE reads, holding one entry per CDR3 protein. The sample has some 1.4 million distinct CDR3 sequences, approximately 40% seen once; the top ten hold roughly 7.7%. Sequencing was performed on blood. The receptors were gathered from a woman aged 18-30 years in good health.

This rearrangement joins TRBV20-1 to TRBJ1-2; no clear D gene. Trimming took 2 bases from V and 8 from J, leaving 15 bases between them. CDR3 length equals 13 residues. Per the germline V gene, CDR1 is DFQATT and CDR2 is SNEGSKA (reference sequence). This CDR3 reads CSARTTRGKGYTF. The CDR3 DNA sequence: TGCAGTGCTAGAACCACTCGCGGGAAAGGCTACACCTTC.

With respect to this clonotype: This may be a read error: a much more frequent sequence differs by one nucleotide. CDR3 region: CASRGGSSDEQYF. The CDR3 nucleotides are TGTGCCAGCAGGGGCGGGAGCTCCGACGAGCAGTACTTC. This chain connects TRBV12-3 or TRBV12-4 to TRBJ2-5; 7 nucleotides line up with TRBD2. The DNA matches TRBJ2-7 better at its end, which makes the J call doubtful. This CDR3 has 13 amino acids.

This clonotype was found a few times. The rearrangement uses TRBV2 and TRBJ1-5; no definite D call. In germline, CDR1 is SNHLY, CDR2 FYNNEI. Deletions cut 4 bases from V and 4 bases from J, with 14 bases between. The CDR3 is 15 amino acids. The CDR3 protein is CASSAPPSRNQPQHF. CDR3 nucleotides: TGTGCCAGCAGTGCTCCTCCGAGTAGGAATCAGCCCCAGCATTTT.

The chain links TRBV7-9 to TRBJ1-4; maybe TRBD1 (5 bases). Germline V gives CDR1 SEHNR, CDR2 FQNEAQ (reference sequence). The V gene lost 2 bases and the J gene lost 2 bases, with 9 bases spanning the gap. The CDR3 has 15 amino acids. CDR3 sequence: CASSLNGATNEKLFF. The CDR3 nucleotides are TGTGCCAGCAGCTTAAACGGGGCCACTAATGAAAAACTGTTTTTT. The full variable domain, in which reference TRBV7-9 and TRBJ1-4 provide the parts outside the CDR3, is DTGVSQNPRHKITKRGQNVTFRCDPISEHNRLYWYRQTLGQGPEFLTYFQNEAQLEKSRLLSDRFSAERPKGSFSTLEIQRTEQGDSAMYLCASSLNGATNEKLFFGSGTQLSVL.

This sequence joins TRBV6-5 and TRBJ2-3; D tentatively fits TRBD1 or TRBD2 (5 bases each). Trimming shortened V by 10 bases and J by 2 bases, and 19 bases separated the two germline ends. The CDR3 is 15 residues long. CDR1 is MNHEY, CDR2 SVGAGI, per germline. The CDR3 is CATGVIGENTDTQYF. For the CDR3, the DNA is TGTGCCACCGGGGTGATAGGGGAAAACACAGATACGCAGTATTTT.

This clonotype was observed once. J is TRBJ2-3 and V is TRBV3-1; D call uncertain. Trimming pared 0 bases from V and 0 bases from J, leaving 10 bases between. The CDR3 is 16 amino acids. Germline V gene lookup returns CDR1 LGHDT and CDR2 YNNKEL (reference sequence). The CDR3 protein is CASSQDGVSSTDTQYF. DNA for the CDR3: TGTGCCAGCAGCCAAGATGGCGTATCTAGCACAGATACGCAGTATTTT.

In its sample, this clonotype was seen a few times. The CDR3 bases are TGTGCCAGCAGTTTACGCAGATACAGCTACGAGCAGTACTTC. This translates into CASSLRRYSYEQYF. The chain joins TRBV28 to TRBJ2-7; no firm D call. This CDR3 comprises 14 residues. Deletions cut 2 bases from V and 3 bases from J, with 11 bases between. Germline CDR1 is MDHEN and CDR2 is SYDVKM. Supplemented by reference TRBV28 and TRBJ2-7, the full variable domain reads DVKVTQSSRYLVKRTGEKVFLECVQDMDHENMFWYRQDPGLGLRLIYFSYDVKMKEKGDIPEGYSVSREKKERFSLILESASTNQTSMYLCASSLRRYSYEQYFGPGTRLTVT.

In this sample, this clonotype turned up many times. DNA of the CDR3: TGCAGCGTTATCAGTTCCTACAATGAGCAGTTCTTC. Its translation is CSVISSYNEQFF. This chain links TRBV29-1 with TRBJ2-1, with D unclear. There are 12 residues in the CDR3. The V end was cut by 5 bases, the J end by 1 base, with 6 bases between. Germline CDR1 and CDR2: SQVTM and ANQGSEA.

This clonotype was seen a handful of times. The chain couples TRBV9 to TRBJ1-6; D unresolved. V lost 3 bases and J 7 bases, leaving 8 bases between the germline ends. Per germline, CDR1 SGDLS and CDR2 YYNGEE. The CDR3 totals 13 residues. This CDR3 is CASSDEGNSPLHF. The CDR3 DNA follows: TGTGCCAGCAGCGACGAAGGGAATTCACCCCTCCACTTT.

The chain combines TRBV20-1 with TRBJ2-5; 7 positions match TRBD1. The CDR3 loop spans 14 amino acids. Germline lookup yields CDR1 DFQATT and CDR2 SNEGSKA (reference sequence). J lost 0 bases, V lost 6 bases, and 7 bases had no gene match. CDR3 in DNA: TGCAGTGCGCGTACCGACAGGGACCAAGAGACCCAGTACTTC. This gives the protein CSARTDRDQETQYF.

This clonotype was detected a few times. The chain is built from TRBV29-1 and TRBJ2-6; D might be TRBD1 (6 bases). V dropped 3 bases and J dropped 2 bases, with 8 bases sitting between them. This CDR3 comprises 14 residues. Germline values: CDR1 SQVTM, CDR2 ANQGSEA. As DNA, the CDR3 is TGCAGCGTTGACGCAGGGGCTGGGGCCAACGTCCTGACTTTC. Translation: CSVDAGAGANVLTF.

Only a few counts were recorded for this clonotype. This rearrangement joins TRBV4-1 to TRBJ2-7, with 12 positions matching TRBD2. The CDR3 is made up of 16 amino acids. J was trimmed by 0 bases and V by 4 bases; bases with no gene match: 4. Germline V gene lookup returns CDR1 MGHRA and CDR2 YSYEKL. Written as DNA, the CDR3 is TGCGCCAGCAGCCGACTAGCGGGGGCCCCCTCCTACGAGCAGTACTTC. Its protein is CASSRLAGAPSYEQYF.

This CDR3 is CASSRDYVNNEQYF. CDR3 sequence (DNA): TGTGCCAGCAGCCGGGACTACGTAAACAATGAGCAGTACTTC. The chain is built from TRBV3-1 and TRBJ2-1; 7 bases are a match to TRBD2. The last part of the DNA fits TRBJ2-7 better; the J call may be wrong. The CDR3 is 14 amino acids. Per germline, CDR1 LGHDT and CDR2 YNNKEL (reference sequence).

The chain couples TRBV5-1 to TRBJ2-1; no firm D call. V lost 4 bases and J 0 bases, leaving 11 bases between the germline ends. This CDR3 contains 15 residues. Per the germline V gene, CDR1 is SGHRS and CDR2 is YFSETQ. CDR3 nucleotide sequence: TGCGCCAGCAGCCGGACGGTCAGCTCCTACAATGAGCAGTTCTTC. The encoded protein is CASSRTVSSYNEQFF.

The chain recombines TRBV6-1 with TRBJ2-7; 10 nucleotides line up with TRBD2. V lost 3 bases to trimming and J lost 4 bases; unmatched junction nucleotides: 9. The CDR3 runs to 16 residues. The V gene's germline CDR1 is MNHNS and CDR2 SASEGT. CDR3 DNA sequence: TGTGCCAGCAGTGACGACGGCCTAGCGGGGGTGTACGAGCAGTACTTC. It translates to CASSDDGLAGVYEQYF.

V and J are TRBV2 and TRBJ2-6; 9 nucleotides agree with TRBD1. The length of the CDR3 is 20 residues. V lost 2 bases to trimming and J lost 0 bases; unmatched junction nucleotides: 11. Per germline, CDR1 SNHLY and CDR2 FYNNEI. CDR3 nucleotides: TGTGCCAGCAGTGAACCAATCTTTGGGACAGGGAACTCTGGGGCCAACGTCCTGACTTTC. It translates to CASSEPIFGTGNSGANVLTF.

With regard to this clonotype: A junction boundary mismatches the germline segment, possibly from a read error. This chain connects TRBV7-2 to TRBJ2-7; D is undetermined. The J call may be incorrect, as the DNA end agrees better with TRBJ2-5. Looked up from germline, CDR1 is SGHTA and CDR2 is FQGNSA. The CDR3 is 14 residues long. CDR3 nucleotides: TGTGCCAGCGGCTTTCAGTCAGACCATGGGACCCAGTACTTC. It yields the protein CASGFQSDHGTQYF.